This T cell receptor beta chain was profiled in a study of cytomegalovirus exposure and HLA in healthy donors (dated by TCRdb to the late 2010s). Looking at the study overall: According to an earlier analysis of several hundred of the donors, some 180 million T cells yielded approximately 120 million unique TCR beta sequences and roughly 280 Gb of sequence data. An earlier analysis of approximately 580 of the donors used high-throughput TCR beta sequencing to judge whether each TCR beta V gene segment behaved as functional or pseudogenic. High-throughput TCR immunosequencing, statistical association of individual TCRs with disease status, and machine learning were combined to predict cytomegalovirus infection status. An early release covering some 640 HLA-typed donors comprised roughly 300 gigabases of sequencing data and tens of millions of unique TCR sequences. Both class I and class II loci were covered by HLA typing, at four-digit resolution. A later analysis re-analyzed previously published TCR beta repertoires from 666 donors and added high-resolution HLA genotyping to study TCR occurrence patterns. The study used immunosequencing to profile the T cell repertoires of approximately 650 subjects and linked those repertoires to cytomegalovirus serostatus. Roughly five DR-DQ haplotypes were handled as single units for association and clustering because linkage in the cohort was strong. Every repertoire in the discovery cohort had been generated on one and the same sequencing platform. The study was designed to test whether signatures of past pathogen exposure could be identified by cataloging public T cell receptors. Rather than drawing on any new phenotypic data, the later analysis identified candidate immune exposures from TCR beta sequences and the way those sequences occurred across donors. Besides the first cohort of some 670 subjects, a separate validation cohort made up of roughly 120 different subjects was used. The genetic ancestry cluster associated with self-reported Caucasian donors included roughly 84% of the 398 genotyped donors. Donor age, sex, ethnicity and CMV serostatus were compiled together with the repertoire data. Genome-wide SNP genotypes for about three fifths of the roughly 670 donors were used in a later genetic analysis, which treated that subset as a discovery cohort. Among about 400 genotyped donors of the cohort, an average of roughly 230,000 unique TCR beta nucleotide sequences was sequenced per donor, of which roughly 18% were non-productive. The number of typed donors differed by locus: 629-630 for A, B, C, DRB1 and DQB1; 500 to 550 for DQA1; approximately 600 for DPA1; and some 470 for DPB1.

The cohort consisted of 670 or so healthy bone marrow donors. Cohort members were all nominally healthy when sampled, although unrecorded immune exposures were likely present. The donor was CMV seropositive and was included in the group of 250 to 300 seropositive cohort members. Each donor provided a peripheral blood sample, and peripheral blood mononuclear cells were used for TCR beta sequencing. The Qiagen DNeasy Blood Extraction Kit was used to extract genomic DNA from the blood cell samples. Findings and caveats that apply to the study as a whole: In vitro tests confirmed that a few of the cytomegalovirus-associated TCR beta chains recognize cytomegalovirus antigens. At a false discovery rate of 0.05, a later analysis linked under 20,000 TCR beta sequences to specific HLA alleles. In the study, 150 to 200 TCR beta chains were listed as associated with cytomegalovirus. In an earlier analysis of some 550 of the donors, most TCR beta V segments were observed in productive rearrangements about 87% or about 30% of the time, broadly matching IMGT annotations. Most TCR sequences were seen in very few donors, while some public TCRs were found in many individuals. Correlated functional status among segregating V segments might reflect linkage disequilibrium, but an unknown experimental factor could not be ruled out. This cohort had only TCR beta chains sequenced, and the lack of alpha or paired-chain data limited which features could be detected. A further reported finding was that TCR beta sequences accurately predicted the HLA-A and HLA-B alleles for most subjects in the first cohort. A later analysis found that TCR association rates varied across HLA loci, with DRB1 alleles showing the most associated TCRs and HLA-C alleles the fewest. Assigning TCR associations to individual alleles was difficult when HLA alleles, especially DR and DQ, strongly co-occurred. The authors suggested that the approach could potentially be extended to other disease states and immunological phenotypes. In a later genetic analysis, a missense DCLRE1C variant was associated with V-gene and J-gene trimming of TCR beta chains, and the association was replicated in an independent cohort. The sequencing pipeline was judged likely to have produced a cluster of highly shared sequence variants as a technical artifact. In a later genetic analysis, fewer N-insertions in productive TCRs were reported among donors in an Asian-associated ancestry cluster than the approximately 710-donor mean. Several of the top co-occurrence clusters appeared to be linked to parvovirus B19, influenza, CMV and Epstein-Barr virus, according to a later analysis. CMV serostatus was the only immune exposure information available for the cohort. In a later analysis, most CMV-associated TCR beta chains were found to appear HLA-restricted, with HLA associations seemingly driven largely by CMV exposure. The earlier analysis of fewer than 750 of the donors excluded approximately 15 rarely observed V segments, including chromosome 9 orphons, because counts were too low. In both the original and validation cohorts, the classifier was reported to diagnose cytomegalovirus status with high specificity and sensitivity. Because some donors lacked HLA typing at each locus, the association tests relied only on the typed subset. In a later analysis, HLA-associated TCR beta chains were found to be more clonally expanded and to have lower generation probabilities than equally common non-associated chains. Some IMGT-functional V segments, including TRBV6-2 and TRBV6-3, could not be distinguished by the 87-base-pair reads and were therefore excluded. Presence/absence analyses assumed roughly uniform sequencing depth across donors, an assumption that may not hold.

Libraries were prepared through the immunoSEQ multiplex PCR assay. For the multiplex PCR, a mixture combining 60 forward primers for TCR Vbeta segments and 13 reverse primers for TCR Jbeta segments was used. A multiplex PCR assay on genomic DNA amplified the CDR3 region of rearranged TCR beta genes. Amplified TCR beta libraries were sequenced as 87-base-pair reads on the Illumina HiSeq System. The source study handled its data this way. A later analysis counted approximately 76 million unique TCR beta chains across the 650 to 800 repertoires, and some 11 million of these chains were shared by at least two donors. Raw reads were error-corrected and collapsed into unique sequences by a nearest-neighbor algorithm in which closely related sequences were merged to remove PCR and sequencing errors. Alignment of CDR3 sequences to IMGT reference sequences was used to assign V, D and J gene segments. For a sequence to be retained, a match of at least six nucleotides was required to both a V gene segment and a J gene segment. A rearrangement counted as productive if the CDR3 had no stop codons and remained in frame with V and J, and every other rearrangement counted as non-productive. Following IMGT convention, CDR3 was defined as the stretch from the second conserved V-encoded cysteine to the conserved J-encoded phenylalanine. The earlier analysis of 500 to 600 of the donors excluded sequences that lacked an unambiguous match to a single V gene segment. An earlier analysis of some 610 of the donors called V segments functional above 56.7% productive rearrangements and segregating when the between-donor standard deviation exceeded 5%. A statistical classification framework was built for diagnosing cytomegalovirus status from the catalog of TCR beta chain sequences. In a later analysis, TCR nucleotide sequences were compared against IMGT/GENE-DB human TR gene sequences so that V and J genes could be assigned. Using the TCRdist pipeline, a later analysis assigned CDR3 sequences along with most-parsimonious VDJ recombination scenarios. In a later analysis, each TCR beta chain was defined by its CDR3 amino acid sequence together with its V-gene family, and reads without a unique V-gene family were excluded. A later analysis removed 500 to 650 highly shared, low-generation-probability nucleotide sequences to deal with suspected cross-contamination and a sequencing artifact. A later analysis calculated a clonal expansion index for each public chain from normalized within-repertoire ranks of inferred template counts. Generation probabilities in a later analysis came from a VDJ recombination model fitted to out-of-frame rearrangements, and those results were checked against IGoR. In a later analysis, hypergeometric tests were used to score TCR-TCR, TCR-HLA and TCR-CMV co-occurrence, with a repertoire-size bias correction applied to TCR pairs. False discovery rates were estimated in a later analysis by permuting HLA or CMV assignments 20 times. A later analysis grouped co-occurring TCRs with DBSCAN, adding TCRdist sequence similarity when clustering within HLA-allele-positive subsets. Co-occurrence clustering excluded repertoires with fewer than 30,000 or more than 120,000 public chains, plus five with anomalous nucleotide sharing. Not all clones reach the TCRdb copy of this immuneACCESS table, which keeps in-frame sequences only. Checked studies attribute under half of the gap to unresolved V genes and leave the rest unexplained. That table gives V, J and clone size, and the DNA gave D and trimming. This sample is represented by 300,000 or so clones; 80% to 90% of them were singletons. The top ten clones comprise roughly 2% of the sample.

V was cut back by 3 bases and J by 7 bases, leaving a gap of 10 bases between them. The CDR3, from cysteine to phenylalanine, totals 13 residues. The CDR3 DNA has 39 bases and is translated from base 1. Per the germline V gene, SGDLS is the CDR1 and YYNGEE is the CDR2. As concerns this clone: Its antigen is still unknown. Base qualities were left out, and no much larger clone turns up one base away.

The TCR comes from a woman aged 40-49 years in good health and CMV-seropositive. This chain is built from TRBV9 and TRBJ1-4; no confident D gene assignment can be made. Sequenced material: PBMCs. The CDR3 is CASSAPGSEKLFF. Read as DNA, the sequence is TGTGCCAGCAGCGCCCCCGGGAGTGAAAAACTGTTTTTT.